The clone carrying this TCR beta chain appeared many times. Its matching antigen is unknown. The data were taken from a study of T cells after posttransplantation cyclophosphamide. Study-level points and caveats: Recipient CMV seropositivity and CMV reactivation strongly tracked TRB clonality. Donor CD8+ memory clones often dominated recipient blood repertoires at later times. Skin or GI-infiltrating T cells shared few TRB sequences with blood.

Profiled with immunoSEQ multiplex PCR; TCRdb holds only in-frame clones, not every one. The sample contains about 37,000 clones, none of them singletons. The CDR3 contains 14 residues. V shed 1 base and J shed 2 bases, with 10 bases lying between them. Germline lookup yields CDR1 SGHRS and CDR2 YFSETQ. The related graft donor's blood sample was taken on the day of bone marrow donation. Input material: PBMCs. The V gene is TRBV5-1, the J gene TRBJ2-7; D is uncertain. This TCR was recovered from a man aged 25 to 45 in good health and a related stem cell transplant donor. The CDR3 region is CASSLMAGPYEQYF. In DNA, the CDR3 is TGCGCCAGCAGCTTGATGGCAGGCCCCTACGAGCAGTACTTC.